Each of the 31 T cell receptor beta chains below was sequenced from the same sample in a study of blood T cell repertoires in COVID-19. Method: immunoSEQ multiplex PCR; TCRdb's copy keeps in-frame clones and lacks some. The table includes some 140,000 clones, more than 60% detected once. Material for sequencing was peripheral blood. These receptors originate from an elderly man with acute or convalescent COVID-19.

This chain uses TRBV5-1 with TRBJ1-1, with 10 nucleotides matching TRBD1. This CDR3 comprises 15 residues. Germline trimming cut 7 bases from V and 0 bases from J; bases unmatched to any gene: 6. Germline-derived CDR1 and CDR2 are SGHRS and YFSETQ. CDR3 residues: CASGGQGLLNTEAFF. The DNA of the CDR3 is TGCGCCAGCGGGGGACAGGGGCTTTTGAACACTGAAGCTTTCTTT.

This clone occurred once. The chain combines TRBV9 with TRBJ1-2; the match to TRBD1 covers 10 bases. Per the germline V gene, CDR1 is SGDLS and CDR2 is YYNGEE. CDR3 length: 14 amino acids. V lost 4 bases to trimming and J lost 9 bases; unmatched junction nucleotides: 9. CDR3 nucleotide sequence: TGTGCCAGCAGCACTACCGGGACAGGGGTCAGCTACACCTTC. It yields the protein CASSTTGTGVSYTF. The full variable domain, with the rest looked up from reference TRBV9 and TRBJ1-2, is DSGVTQTPKHLITATGQRVTLRCSPRSGDLSVYWYQQSLDQGLQFLIQYYNGEERAKGNILERFSAQQFPDLHSELNLSSLELGDSALYFCASSTTGTGVSYTFGSGTRLTVV.

V usage is TRBV29-1 and J usage is TRBJ1-6; the D gene is possibly TRBD1 (5 bases). The CDR3 length is 14 residues. The germline gives CDR1 SQVTM, CDR2 ANQGSEA. The V gene lost 6 bases and the J gene lost 6 bases, with 15 bases spanning the gap. The CDR3 loop is CSVATGTANSPLHF. In DNA, the CDR3 is TGCAGCGTCGCAACCGGGACTGCTAATTCACCCCTCCACTTT.

The chain has TRBV4-2 and TRBJ2-1; 8 bases map to TRBD2. The junction had 11 bases not matched to a gene; V was cut back by 4 bases and J by 0 bases. Germline values: CDR1 LGHNA, CDR2 YNFKEQ. CDR3 size: 18 residues. Written as DNA, the CDR3 is TGTGCCAGCAGCCCTTCACAGCGGGGGTTCGCCTCCTACAATGAGCAGTTCTTC. It encodes CASSPSQRGFASYNEQFF.

This clone was counted a few times. CDR3 in amino acids: CASSLRRERETQYF. CDR3 in DNA: TGTGCCAGCAGCTTAAGACGGGAACGGGAGACCCAGTACTTC. This chain links TRBV7-2 with TRBJ2-5; D may be TRBD2 (5 bases). This CDR3 is 14 amino acids long. In germline, CDR1 is SGHTA, CDR2 FQGNSA. V shed 2 bases and J shed 5 bases, with 12 bases lying between them. Together with reference TRBV7-2 and TRBJ2-5, the CDR3 gives the full variable domain: GAGVSQSPSNKVTEKGKDVELRCDPISGHTALYWYRQSLGQGLEFLIYFQGNSAPDKSGLPSDRFSAERTGGSVSTLTIQRTQQEDSAVYLCASSLRRERETQYFGPGTRLLVL.

The chain combines TRBV19 with TRBJ2-3, with D tentatively TRBD2 (6 bases). Germline values: CDR1 LNHDA, CDR2 SQIVND (reference sequence). V gave up 4 bases and J gave up 1 base, with 15 bases separating them. CDR3 size: 16 residues. CDR3 sequence: CASSNPAERGTDTQYF. The CDR3, as DNA: TGTGCCAGTAGTAACCCTGCGGAGCGGGGCACAGATACGCAGTATTTT.

This clone was counted a few times. V and J are TRBV3-1 (or the pseudogene TRBV3-2) and TRBJ1-4; weak D call: TRBD1 (5 bases). V lost 4 bases to trimming and J lost 7 bases, with 10 bases between them. The CDR3 extends over 13 amino acids. Germline V gene sequence: CDR1 LGHDT, CDR2 YNNKEL (reference sequence). The CDR3 sequence is CASSPTGGEKLFF. DNA for the CDR3: TGTGCCAGCAGCCCTACGGGGGGTGAAAAACTGTTTTTT.

This clone was counted once. The chain couples TRBV19 to TRBJ1-5; D is unclear. The V end lost 2 bases, the J end lost 6 bases, and 11 bases lay between the germline ends. The V gene's germline CDR1 is LNHDA and CDR2 SQIVND (reference sequence). CDR3 length: 14 residues. The DNA of the CDR3 is TGTGCCAGTAGTATAAGCCAATTCGGTCAGCCCCAGCATTTT. This gives the protein CASSISQFGQPQHF.

The sample holds a few counts of this clone. The chain carries TRBV12-3 or TRBV12-4 and TRBJ2-2; D gene ambiguous. The CDR3 length is 13 residues. V lost 3 bases and J lost 7, with 9 bases in between. CDR3 sequence (DNA): TGTGCCAGCAGTTTCGGTGGTTTCGGGGAGCTGTTTTTT. Amino acids: CASSFGGFGELFF.

The chain is built from TRBV7-2 and TRBJ1-1, with TRBD1 as a possible D gene (5 bases). CDR3 length: 15 amino acids. Between the trimmed V and J ends, which lost 5 bases and 0 bases, there was a span of 13 bases. CDR1 is SGHTA and CDR2 is FQGNSA in the germline V gene. The CDR3 nucleotides read TGTGCCAGCAGCCCGAGACAGAATTTGAACACTGAAGCTTTCTTT. Protein product: CASSPRQNLNTEAFF.

The chain couples TRBV7-2 to TRBJ1-2, with D tentatively TRBD1 (6 bases). From germline, CDR1 is SGHTA and CDR2 FQGNSA. This CDR3 is 15 amino acids long. V lost 1 base, J lost 4 bases, and 13 bases lay in between. The CDR3 is CASSLGTGSVYGYTF. CDR3 sequence (DNA): TGTGCCAGCAGCTTAGGAACAGGGTCGGTCTATGGCTACACCTTC. Filled out from reference TRBV7-2 and TRBJ1-2, the complete variable domain reads GAGVSQSPSNKVTEKGKDVELRCDPISGHTALYWYRQSLGQGLEFLIYFQGNSAPDKSGLPSDRFSAERTGGSVSTLTIQRTQQEDSAVYLCASSLGTGSVYGYTFGSGTRLTVV.

This clone was seen only a few times. The chain recombines TRBV5-1 with TRBJ2-1; D is possibly TRBD2 (5 bases). This CDR3 has 14 residues. Trimming stripped 4 bases from V and 6 bases from J, with 14 bases between. CDR1 is SGHRS, CDR2 YFSETQ, per germline. The CDR3 is CASSTGLSVNEQFF. CDR3 sequence (DNA): TGCGCCAGCAGCACTGGCCTTAGCGTCAATGAGCAGTTCTTC.

The table lists this clone with a count of one. The chain couples TRBV24-1 to TRBJ2-2; TRBD1 agrees at 7 bases. The CDR3 length is 16 residues. Trimming at V came to 5 bases and at J to 6 bases, leaving 11 bases not matched to a gene. Germline assignment: CDR1 KGHDR and CDR2 SFDVKD. The CDR3: CATSGSLTGSSGELFF. CDR3 nucleotide sequence: TGTGCCACCAGTGGTAGTTTGACAGGGTCGTCCGGGGAGCTGTTTTTT.

This chain connects TRBV7-9 to TRBJ1-1, with TRBD1 matching 7 bases. Germline CDR1 is SEHNR and CDR2 is FQNEAQ (reference sequence). The CDR3 sequence is 16 residues long. V lost 1 base and J lost 3; bases outside the gene matches: 8. Here the CDR3 DNA reads TGTGCCAGCAGCTTAGGGACAGGCGGGGTCGACACTGAAGCTTTCTTT. It codes for CASSLGTGGVDTEAFF.

CDR3 in amino acids: CASSLPRDSHYSPLHF. CDR3 in DNA: TGTGCCAGTAGCCTACCTCGGGACAGCCACTATTCACCCCTCCACTTT. V gene TRBV19 combines with J gene TRBJ1-6, with TRBD1 identical over 7 bases. Trimming cost V 6 bases and J 8 bases; bases outside gene matches: 13. CDR3 length: 16 amino acids. Looked up from germline, CDR1 is LNHDA and CDR2 is SQIVND (reference sequence).

The chain uses TRBV7-9 and TRBJ2-2; TRBD1 matches 9 bases. There are 16 residues in the CDR3. Per the germline V gene, CDR1 is SEHNR and CDR2 is FQNEAQ (reference sequence). V lost 5 bases to trimming and J lost 7 bases; unmatched junction nucleotides: 11. CDR3: CASSTSDRGFGGELFF. CDR3 bases: TGTGCCAGCAGCACATCGGACAGGGGATTTGGCGGGGAGCTGTTTTTT.

The chain has TRBV7-2 and TRBJ1-2; D is perhaps TRBD1 (5 bases). With 3 bases removed from V and 5 bases from J, the gap between germline ends came to 16 bases. Germline CDR1 SGHTA, CDR2 FQGNSA. The CDR3 covers 15 residues. The CDR3 protein is CASSLHGGGGYGYTF. CDR3 coding DNA: TGTGCCAGCAGCTTGCACGGCGGCGGGGGATATGGCTACACCTTC.

The rearrangement links TRBV18 to TRBJ2-3; a possible D gene is TRBD2 (6 bases). V lost 3 bases to trimming and J lost 2 bases, with 12 bases between them. Germline CDR1 is KGHSH and CDR2 is LQKENI. This CDR3 comprises 15 residues. The CDR3 sequence is CASSPIGGNTDTQYF. Here the CDR3 DNA reads TGTGCCAGCTCACCCATCGGGGGAAACACAGATACGCAGTATTTT. Based on the CDR3 plus reference TRBV18 and TRBJ2-3, the full variable domain is NAGVMQNPRHLVRRRGQEARLRCSPMKGHSHVYWYRQLPEEGLKFMVYLQKENIIDESGMPKERFSAEFPKEGPSILRIQQVVRGDSAAYFCASSPIGGNTDTQYFGPGTRLTVL.

The J gene is TRBJ2-7, the V gene TRBV11-3; a weak D match, TRBD2 (6 bases). The germline V and J ends were trimmed by 6 bases and 3 bases, with 15 bases remaining between them. Germline V gene sequence: CDR1 SGHNT, CDR2 YENEEA. There are 14 residues in the CDR3. The CDR3 nucleotides read TGTGCCAGCAGTCTAGCGTCGGGGGACTACGAGCAGTACTTC. Encoded protein: CASSLASGDYEQYF.

The chain couples TRBV2 to TRBJ1-1, with D possibly being TRBD1 (5 bases). Trimming removed 2 bases at V and 7 bases at J, with 11 bases between. The CDR3 contains 13 residues. Germline CDR1 reads SNHLY; CDR2 reads FYNNEI. In nucleotides, the CDR3 is TGTGCCAGCAGTGAATCAGGGATCGTTGAAGCTTTCTTT. Its protein is CASSESGIVEAFF.

The J gene is TRBJ2-1, the V gene TRBV2; D not resolved. Germline loops: CDR1 SNHLY, CDR2 FYNNEI. V lost 2 bases and J lost 1, with 6 bases in between. The CDR3 is 14 amino acids. CDR3 amino acids: CASSEFRSYNEQFF. The CDR3 DNA is TGTGCCAGCAGTGAATTCAGGTCCTACAATGAGCAGTTCTTC.

This clone occurred a few times. V usage is TRBV3-1 (or the pseudogene TRBV3-2) and J usage is TRBJ2-6; 10 nucleotides align to TRBD1. The CDR3 contains 17 residues. Germline assignment: CDR1 LGHDT and CDR2 YNNKEL (reference sequence). V lost 6 bases to trimming and J lost 4 bases; unmatched junction nucleotides: 9. CDR3 nucleotide sequence: TGTGCCAGCAGTCTGGGACAGGGGATAGCCGGGGCCAACGTCCTGACTTTC. Translating gives CASSLGQGIAGANVLTF.

V gene TRBV5-4 combines with J gene TRBJ2-2; 7 positions agree with TRBD1. The CDR3 loop spans 14 amino acids. Trimming removed 3 bases from V and 4 bases from J; junction bases left unmatched: 3. CDR1 is SGHNT and CDR2 is YYREEE in the germline V gene (reference sequence). The CDR3 nucleotides read TGTGCCAGCAGCTCAGCAGGGGGCACCGGGGAGCTGTTTTTT. Its protein is CASSSAGGTGELFF. Based on the CDR3 plus reference TRBV5-4 and TRBJ2-2, the full variable domain is ETGVTQSPTHLIKTRGQQVTLRCSSQSGHNTVSWYQQALGQGPQFIFQYYREEENGRGNFPPRFSGLQFPNYSSELNVNALELDDSALYLCASSSAGGTGELFFGEGSRLTVL.

The rearrangement uses TRBV6-4 and TRBJ2-1; D call uncertain. CDR1 and CDR2 from the germline V gene are MRHNA and SNTAGT. The CDR3 has 12 residues. Trimming pared 4 bases from V and 6 bases from J, leaving 7 bases between. CDR3 region: CASSGVGNEQFF. CDR3 in DNA: TGTGCCAGCAGTGGCGTCGGCAATGAGCAGTTCTTC.

The chain employs TRBV5-1 and TRBJ2-2, with 11 bases aligning to TRBD2. The V and J ends lost 0 bases and 5 bases, in that order; junction bases with no gene match: 0. This CDR3 comprises 15 residues. The V gene's germline CDR1 is SGHRS and CDR2 YFSETQ. CDR3 in amino acids: CASSLVAGGTGELFF. The DNA for the CDR3 is TGCGCCAGCAGCTTGGTAGCGGGGGGGACCGGGGAGCTGTTTTTT.

This rearrangement joins TRBV5-1 to TRBJ2-1, with D possibly being TRBD2 (5 bases). V was pared by 5 bases and J by 3 bases, with 15 bases between. Germline assignment: CDR1 SGHRS and CDR2 YFSETQ. This CDR3 is 15 amino acids long. CDR3 region: CASRLDGGYYNEQFF. The DNA of the CDR3 is TGCGCCAGCAGACTGGACGGAGGATACTACAATGAGCAGTTCTTC. Based on the CDR3 plus reference TRBV5-1 and TRBJ2-1, the full variable domain is KAGVTQTPRYLIKTRGQQVTLSCSPISGHRSVSWYQQTPGQGLQFLFEYFSETQRNKGNFPGRFSGRQFSNSRSEMNVSTLELGDSALYLCASRLDGGYYNEQFFGPGTRLTVL.

This rearrangement joins TRBV2 to TRBJ2-1; tentative D call: TRBD2 (6 bases). This CDR3 is 16 amino acids long. Germline CDR1 reads SNHLY; CDR2 reads FYNNEI. Trimming cost V 6 bases and J 6 bases, with 21 bases left between them. The CDR3 protein is CASSLDGSGNGNEQFF. CDR3 bases: TGTGCCAGCAGCCTAGACGGGAGCGGTAATGGCAATGAGCAGTTCTTC.

This clone occurred once. The chain combines TRBV5-5 with TRBJ1-1; the match to TRBD1 covers 9 bases. Germline values: CDR1 SGHKS, CDR2 YYEKEE (reference sequence). The CDR3 runs to 17 residues. V trimming: 6 bases; J trimming: 6 bases; junction bases outside the gene matches: 18. The DNA for the CDR3 is TGTGCCAGCACCTTCGATGGGACAGGGTTAGGTCGGGCTGAAGCTTTCTTT. Amino acids: CASTFDGTGLGRAEAFF.

V usage is TRBV6-5 and J usage is TRBJ2-1, with 10 bases that match TRBD1. The CDR3 extends over 15 amino acids. V shed 6 bases and J 7 bases; nucleotides not matched to a gene: 9. In germline, CDR1 is MNHEY, CDR2 SVGAGI. The CDR3 region is CASSRQGANPNEQFF. In DNA form, the CDR3 reads TGTGCCAGCAGCCGACAGGGGGCAAACCCAAATGAGCAGTTCTTC.

The chain links TRBV2 to TRBJ2-5; 9 bases are a match to TRBD2. The germline CDR1 and CDR2 sequences are SNHLY and FYNNEI. The CDR3 totals 16 residues. Trimming cost V 1 base and J 4 bases; bases outside gene matches: 7. In DNA form, the CDR3 reads TGTGCCAGCAGTGAAGAGCAAGCGGGGGGCCTAGAGACCCAGTACTTC. Encoded protein: CASSEEQAGGLETQYF.

This clone occurred once. This chain uses TRBV18 with TRBJ1-1; D call uncertain. The ends were cut back, 4 bases at V and 2 bases at J, with 11 bases in the middle. Germline CDR1 and CDR2: KGHSH and LQKENI. The CDR3 spans 14 residues. The CDR3 DNA follows: TGTGCCAGCTCACTGGGCCGTAGTAACACTGAAGCTTTCTTT. Its protein is CASSLGRSNTEAFF.